These 8 T cell receptor beta chains share one sample of origin, sequenced in a study of OX40 agonist ivuxolimab in advanced cancers. Library prep was done by the immunoSEQ multiplex PCR assay. Held by TCRdb, this immuneACCESS table contains in-frame sequences only and omits some clones. Under half of the omission traces to an unresolved V gene where checked; the cause of the rest is unknown. The sample has 55,000 to 80,000 clones on record, about 88% of them singletons. Jointly, the top ten make up roughly 0.29% of the sample. The sample here was CD4+ or CD8+ T cells sorted from blood, taken in a trial of the OX40 agonist ivuxolimab. The source of these receptors is an adult with an advanced solid tumor such as melanoma, head and neck, liver or kidney cancer.

V gene TRBV19 combines with J gene TRBJ1-1, with unresolved D. Trimming removed 7 bases at V and 1 base at J, with 7 bases between. CDR3 length: 12 amino acids. Germline CDR1 and CDR2: LNHDA and SQIVND (reference sequence). The CDR3 here is CASNERNTEAFF. In DNA form, the CDR3 reads TGTGCCAGTAATGAGAGGAACACTGAAGCTTTCTTT. Combining the CDR3 with reference TRBV19 and TRBJ1-1 gives the whole variable domain DGGITQSPKYLFRKEGQNVTLSCEQNLNHDAMYWYRQDPGQGLRLIYYSQIVNDFQKGDIAEGYSVSREKKESFPLTVTSAQKNPTAFYLCASNERNTEAFFGQGTRLTVV.

The chain uses TRBV19 and TRBJ2-7, with TRBD1 matching 12 bases. The CDR3 spans 14 residues. The V gene's germline CDR1 is LNHDA and CDR2 SQIVND (reference sequence). V was pared by 7 bases and J by 6 bases, with 7 bases of the junction left unmatched. CDR3 DNA sequence: TGTGCCAGTACCGGGACAGGGGGCGCCTCCGAGCAGTACTTC. It translates to CASTGTGGASEQYF.

The J gene is TRBJ2-5, the V gene TRBV18; D gene unclear. V shed 1 base and J shed 1 base, with 1 base lying between them. The CDR3 has 12 residues. CDR1 is KGHSH, CDR2 LQKENI, per germline. The CDR3 region is CASSPLQETQYF. As DNA, the CDR3 is TGTGCCAGCTCACCACTCCAAGAGACCCAGTACTTC. Combining the CDR3 with reference TRBV18 and TRBJ2-5 gives the whole variable domain NAGVMQNPRHLVRRRGQEARLRCSPMKGHSHVYWYRQLPEEGLKFMVYLQKENIIDESGMPKERFSAEFPKEGPSILRIQQVVRGDSAAYFCASSPLQETQYFGPGTRLLVL.

This chain joins TRBV5-4 and TRBJ2-7; weak D call: TRBD2 (6 bases). Germline lookup yields CDR1 SGHNT and CDR2 YYREEE (reference sequence). There are 14 residues in the CDR3. Trimming stripped 4 bases from V and 3 bases from J, with 14 bases between. This chain's CDR3 is CASSLSATSYEQYF. The CDR3 nucleotides are TGTGCCAGCAGCCTCTCCGCGACTAGCTACGAGCAGTACTTC.

This clone occurred a few times. The gene calls are TRBV14 and TRBJ1-3; 8 positions agree with TRBD1. CDR3 length: 15 amino acids. V gave up 6 bases and J gave up 2 bases; unmatched junction bases: 6. Per the germline V gene, CDR1 is SGHDN and CDR2 is FVKESK. For the CDR3, the DNA is TGTGCCAGCAGGCAAAGACAGGGGCCTGGAAACACCATATATTTT. Translated, it gives CASRQRQGPGNTIYF. The full variable domain, its missing parts supplied by reference TRBV14 and TRBJ1-3, is EAGVTQFPSHSVIEKGQTVTLRCDPISGHDNLYWYRRVMGKEIKFLLHFVKESKQDESGMPNNRFLAERTGGTYSTLKVQPAELEDSGVYFCASRQRQGPGNTIYFGEGSWLTVV.

V gene TRBV7-9 combines with J gene TRBJ2-7; D may be TRBD2 (6 bases). The V end lost 1 base, the J end lost 0 bases, and 10 bases lay between the germline ends. Looked up from germline, CDR1 is SEHNR and CDR2 is FQNEAQ (reference sequence). This CDR3 contains 15 residues. In DNA form, the CDR3 reads TGTGCCAGCAGCTTAGTACGCGGGATCTCCTACGAGCAGTACTTC. Translation gives CASSLVRGISYEQYF.

The rearrangement links TRBV6-1 to TRBJ1-1, with 8 bases aligning to TRBD1. The V gene end was trimmed by 4 bases and the J gene end by 1 base; junction bases not matched to a gene: 5. CDR1 is MNHNS, CDR2 SASEGT, per germline. CDR3 size: 15 residues. This chain's CDR3 is CASSAQGAGNTEAFF. CDR3 sequence (DNA): TGTGCCAGCAGTGCCCAGGGGGCGGGGAACACTGAAGCTTTCTTT.

The V gene is TRBV25-1, the J gene TRBJ1-4; D not certain. Between the trimmed V and J ends, which lost 1 base and 7 bases, there was a span of 10 bases. Germline-derived CDR1 and CDR2 are MGHDK and SYGVNS. CDR3 size: 14 residues. CDR3 DNA: TGTGCCAGCAGTGAATCAGCAGGACTTGAAAAACTGTTTTTT. Its protein is CASSESAGLEKLFF.